This note documents a single T cell receptor (beta chain) sequence. A UMI-labeled 5' RACE approach was the method that produced the TCR beta libraries. From its re-call of the 5' RACE reads, TCRdb lists each CDR3 protein once, without DNA. The record lists some 10,000 distinct CDR3 sequences, of which the ten most abundant hold 20%. These data belong to a study of human CD8 memory T cell subsets. TPEX cells, early memory CD8+ T cells with exhausted-like traits, were CCR7+ PD-1+ TIGIT+. Extraction of RNA, which was performed with an RNeasy Mini Kit, drew on duplicate vials of approximately 150,000 sorted CD8+ T cells per subset. The CDR3 loop spans 14 amino acids. Germline V gene sequence: CDR1 SGHRS, CDR2 YFSETQ.

The rearrangement uses TRBV5-1 and TRBJ1-1; TCRdb indicates TRBD1, and absent DNA this call remains unverified. Source material: CD8+ T cells from PBMCs. The receptor was derived from a human donor in good health. The CDR3 protein is CASSQKTENTEAFF.